Listed below are T cell receptor beta chains from one sample, sequenced in a study of T-cell reconstitution after alpha-beta-depleted transplantation in children. TCRdb analysed the PCR reads with MiXCR anew, one entry per CDR3 protein. The sample holds about 500,000 distinct CDR3 sequences, about 33% seen once. Sequencing used PBMCs from the stem cell graft donor, obtained from the stem cell graft. The receptors were gathered from a human donor who donated a stem cell graft to a child with aplastic anemia. CDR3s include the opening cysteine and the closing phenylalanine or tryptophan. The D gene is left open where the match is weak. Size is omitted from some rows. Given values are once, few, many or a class for expanded clones.

NA	NA	TRBV7-2	TRBJ2-7	TGTGCCAGCAGCTTAGCCTACTCCTACGAGCAGTACTTC	CASSLAYSYEQYF
NA	TRBD1	TRBV7-9	TRBJ1-1	TGTGCCAGCAGCCCAGGGGGCGTCACTGAAGCTTTCTTT	CASSPGGVTEAFF
NA	NA	TRBV28	TRBJ2-4	TGTGCCAGCAGTTTCGTGGAGGTAGCCAAAAACATTCAGTACTTC	CASSFVEVAKNIQYF
few	NA	TRBV7-2	TRBJ2-1	TGTGCCAGCAGCTTGGGGGGTGGAAGGCCTCCCCCCAATGAGCAGTTCTTC	CASSLGGGRPPPNEQFF
few	NA	TRBV12-3/TRBV12-4	TRBJ1-2	TGTGCCAGCAGCCAACTAGGGACTAACTATGGCTACACCTTC	CASSQLGTNYGYTF
NA	NA	TRBV5-1	TRBJ1-2	TGCGCCAGCAGCTATCCCCAGGATGGCCCCCCGGGCTACACCTTC	CASSYPQDGPPGYTF
few	TRBD1	TRBV29-1	TRBJ2-6	TGCAGCGTTGCGCACCAGGGGGCTGGAACTGGGGCCAACGGCCTGACTTTC	CSVAHQGAGTGANGLTF
NA	NA	TRBV29-1	TRBJ2-1	TGCAGCGTCGAAAATCCCGGGAAAGGTTACAATGAGCAGTTCTTC	CSVENPGKGYNEQFF
NA	TRBD2	TRBV28	TRBJ2-7	TGTGCCAGCAGGGCCGGACTAGCGGGAGTAAACGAGCAGTACTTC	CASRAGLAGVNEQYF
few	NA	TRBV30	TRBJ2-2	TGTGCCTGGAGTGTAACGGTCACCGGGGAGCTGTTTTTT	CAWSVTVTGELFF
NA	NA	TRBV19	TRBJ1-2	TGTGCCAGTACCATGCGCGAGCGGATTAACTATGGCTACACCTTC	CASTMRERINYGYTF
few	NA	TRBV20-1	TRBJ1-5	TGCAGTGCTAGTTTTCAGGGCAGACAGCCCCAGCATTTT	CSASFQGRQPQHF
few	TRBD2	TRBV5-1	TRBJ2-1	TGCGCCAGCAGCTGGAGGGCGGGAGGGCCTGGTGAGCAGTTCTTC	CASSWRAGGPGEQFF
NA	NA	TRBV6-5	TRBJ2-7	TGTGCCAGCAGTTACTCGACGGACGTAACCTACGAGCAGTACTTC	CASSYSTDVTYEQYF
NA	NA	TRBV20-1	TRBJ1-2	TGCAGTGCTTTCCTACAGGGTAGATCCAACTATGGCTACACCTTC	CSAFLQGRSNYGYTF
NA	TRBD1	TRBV27	TRBJ2-3	TGTGCCAGCAAGTTGCCGGGACAGGTCACAGATACGCAGTATTTT	CASKLPGQVTDTQYF
NA	TRBD2	TRBV19	TRBJ2-1	TGTGCCAGTAGTATTTATAGCGGGAGCTCCTACAATGAGCAGTTCTTC	CASSIYSGSSYNEQFF
few	NA	TRBV10-3	TRBJ1-1	TGTGCCATCAGTGACAGGGTGGGCACTGAAGCTTTCTTT	CAISDRVGTEAFF
NA	NA	TRBV9	TRBJ1-3	TGTGCCAGCAGCCCATGGACCCAACTGGGAAACACCATATATTTT	CASSPWTQLGNTIYF
NA	TRBD2	TRBV20-1	TRBJ2-2	TGCAGCGCTAGACGCGCGGGGGGTACCGGGGAGCTGTTTTTT	CSARRAGGTGELFF
NA	NA	TRBV5-1	TRBJ2-1	TGCGCCAGCAGCTTGGAAGGCGGAGGCTCCTACAATGAGCAGTTCTTC	CASSLEGGGSYNEQFF
NA	NA	TRBV29-1	TRBJ1-1	TGCAGCGTTGAAGATAGAGGCGGCCGGTGGGCTTTCTTT	CSVEDRGGRWAFF
NA	TRBD1	TRBV27	TRBJ2-7	TGTGCCAGCAGTTTCGCGACAGGGGGGTGCGAGCAGTACTTC	CASSFATGGCEQYF
once	TRBD2	TRBV6-2/TRBV6-3	TRBJ2-1	TGTGCCAGCAGCCTACTAGCGGGAGGTGTCCATGAGCAGTTCTTC	CASSLLAGGVHEQFF
many	TRBD2	TRBV6-4	TRBJ2-1	TGTGCCAGCAGTGAGGCTAGCGGGCGTTACAATGAGCAGTTCTTC	CASSEASGRYNEQFF
few	NA	TRBV27	TRBJ1-2	TGTGCCAGCAGTCCTCGTGGGGGCACCTATGGCTACACCTTC	CASSPRGGTYGYTF
NA	TRBD2	TRBV7-3	TRBJ2-7	TGTGCCAGCAAAAAAGAGGCTAGCGGCTCCTACGAGCAGTACTTC	CASKKEASGSYEQYF
NA	NA	TRBV5-1	TRBJ2-1	TGCGCCAGCAGCTTGGGGCTAGCGAAAGCCTACAATGAGCAGTTCTTC	CASSLGLAKAYNEQFF
few	NA	TRBV12-3/TRBV12-4	TRBJ1-5	TGTGCCAGCAGTACTTACGGGGGAAAGCCCCAGCATTTT	CASSTYGGKPQHF
NA	NA	TRBV12-3/TRBV12-4	TRBJ2-4	TGTGCCAGCAGTTTGGGGGCGGGTGGTAACATTCAGTACTTC	CASSLGAGGNIQYF
NA	TRBD2	TRBV7-9	TRBJ2-1	TGTGCCAGCAGCTTATATATCGCGCTAGCGGGAGACAATGAGCAGTTCTTC	CASSLYIALAGDNEQFF
few	NA	TRBV18	TRBJ1-1	TGTGCCAGCTCACCCCGTGGGGGGGCTACCCGGAAAACTGAAGCTTTCTTT	CASSPRGGATRKTEAFF
NA	TRBD1	TRBV20-1	TRBJ1-2	TGCAGTGCTAGGGGGACAGGGGGCGATGGCTACACCTTC	CSARGTGGDGYTF
few	TRBD1	TRBV12-3/TRBV12-4	TRBJ1-1	TGTGCCAGCAGTTCAGGCTTACGCAGGGGGCGGTTGGGTGAAGCTTTCTTT	CASSSGLRRGRLGEAFF
NA	NA	TRBV20-1	TRBJ1-1	TGCAGTGCTAGACAGGGGCCGATCACTGAAGCTTTCTTT	CSARQGPITEAFF
NA	NA	TRBV6-2/TRBV6-3	TRBJ2-6	TGTGCCAGCAGCGCAGCTTTCTCTGGGGCCAACGTCCTGACTTTC	CASSAAFSGANVLTF
few	NA	TRBV12-3/TRBV12-4	TRBJ1-2	TGTGCCAGCAGTTCAATAGGGGCGGACTATGGCTACACCTTC	CASSSIGADYGYTF
few	TRBD1	TRBV12-3/TRBV12-4	TRBJ1-2	TGTGCCAGCAGTTTGGGGCAGGGGGCACGTGTAGGTGGCTACACCTTC	CASSLGQGARVGGYTF
few	TRBD1	TRBV12-3/TRBV12-4	TRBJ1-4	TGTGCCAGCAGTTTCACAGGGGGGGAAAAACTGTTTTTT	CASSFTGGEKLFF
NA	TRBD2	TRBV29-1	TRBJ2-7	TGCAGCGTTGGCGTTAGCGGGAGAGGGGAGCAGTACTTC	CSVGVSGRGEQYF
many	NA	TRBV11-2	TRBJ2-1	TGTGCCAGCAGCTTAGTCGGCAATGAGCAGTTCTTC	CASSLVGNEQFF
NA	NA	TRBV7-9	TRBJ2-3	TGTGCCAGCAGCGGATCCGGGACCGGGCCAGATACGCAGTATTTT	CASSGSGTGPDTQYF
few	NA	TRBV28	TRBJ2-7	TGTGCCAGCAGTTTAGTCAGGCTAGCCTACGAGCAGTACTTC	CASSLVRLAYEQYF
NA	NA	TRBV15	TRBJ2-5	TGTGCCACCAGCAGCAAAGTGGGGGAGAGGGAGACCCAGTACTTC	CATSSKVGERETQYF
few	TRBD1	TRBV6-5	TRBJ2-5	TGTGCCAGCAGTTCCTTTGGGACAGCTCAAGAGACCCAGTACTTC	CASSSFGTAQETQYF
few	TRBD1	TRBV7-8	TRBJ2-5	TGTGCCAGCAGCTTCACGGGACAGCTCCAAGAGACCCAGTACTTC	CASSFTGQLQETQYF
NA	NA	TRBV20-1	TRBJ1-1	TGCAGTGCTAGAGAGGGACACGGGACTGAAGCTTTCTTT	CSAREGHGTEAFF
NA	TRBD2	TRBV7-2	TRBJ2-7	TGTGCCAGCAGCTTACAGCGGGAGGATAGGGAGCAGTACTTC	CASSLQREDREQYF
once	TRBD1	TRBV7-2	TRBJ1-2	TGTGCCAGCAGCCAGGGACAGGGGTATTATGGCTACACCTTC	CASSQGQGYYGYTF
few	TRBD1	TRBV15	TRBJ2-1	TGTGCCACCAGCAGGGGAAGGACAGGGATAAGCGATGAGCAGTTCTTC	CATSRGRTGISDEQFF
NA	TRBD1	TRBV7-2	TRBJ1-2	TGTGCCAGCAGCTTAATAAGGGGGCCCGACAGTGGCTACACCTTC	CASSLIRGPDSGYTF
NA	NA	TRBV5-1	TRBJ2-3	TGCGCCAGCAGCTTGGAGCGGGTCACAGATACGCAGTATTTT	CASSLERVTDTQYF
few	TRBD1	TRBV24-1	TRBJ2-2	TGTGCCACCAGTGGCGGACAGGGGGCAGGCACCGGGGAGCTGTTTTTT	CATSGGQGAGTGELFF
NA	TRBD1	TRBV10-1	TRBJ2-1	TGCGCCAGCAGCCCAGGGGGCATGGATAATGAGCAGTTCTTC	CASSPGGMDNEQFF
few	NA	TRBV7-9	TRBJ1-2	TGTGCCAGCAGCTTAGTCTCCAGTCAGGCTTACACCTTC	CASSLVSSQAYTF
NA	NA	TRBV9	TRBJ1-2	TGTGCCAGCAGCGCGACGGGGCGCGGCTACACCTTC	CASSATGRGYTF
NA	NA	TRBV5-1	TRBJ1-1	TGCGCCAGCAGCTTAGTCCAGGTCGGCAGGGTGAACACTGAAGCTTTCTTT	CASSLVQVGRVNTEAFF
NA	NA	TRBV6-5	TRBJ1-2	TGTGCCAGCAGTTACTCGAAGGGCGGTGGCTATGGCTACACCTTC	CASSYSKGGGYGYTF